This passage covers 19 T cell receptor beta chains from one sample sequenced in a study of T cell responses to AZD1222 COVID-19 vaccine. TCRdb's table, derived via immunoSEQ multiplex PCR, lists solely in-frame clones and lacks some. The sample has 150,000 to 180,000 clones, around 90% seen once. The specimen comprised peripheral blood, sampled on day 0 of AZD1222 vaccination. These receptors all come from an adult in good health.

This chain links TRBV28 with TRBJ2-7, with TRBD2 matching 12 bases. Germline trimming cut 8 bases from V and 5 bases from J; bases unmatched to any gene: 16. Germline V gene sequence: CDR1 MDHEN, CDR2 SYDVKM. This CDR3 contains 17 residues. CDR3 region: CASSDGLAGGRRDEQYF. The CDR3 DNA reads TGTGCCAGCTCGGATGGCCTAGCGGGGGGGCGAAGGGACGAGCAGTACTTC.

This clone was observed a single time. J is TRBJ1-1 and V is TRBV6-7; D ambiguous. TRBV6-7 is sorted into the ORF group, with uncertain function. CDR3 size: 15 residues. The V end was cut by 3 bases, the J end by 0 bases, with 11 bases between. In DNA, the CDR3 is TGTGCCAGCAGTTATTTAATGACGGTGAACACTGAAGCTTTCTTT. Its protein product is CASSYLMTVNTEAFF.

Concerning this clone itself: The sample contains more than one DNA sequence encoding this CDR3. The rearrangement uses TRBV5-1 and TRBJ1-1; D is uncertain. CDR3 size: 15 residues. In germline, CDR1 is SGHRS, CDR2 YFSETQ. V lost 0 bases to trimming and J lost 1 base, with 10 bases between them. As DNA, the CDR3 is TGCGCCAGCAGCTTGGATCCGGGATCGAACACTGAAGCTTTCTTT. This codes for CASSLDPGSNTEAFF.

The chain has TRBV6-1 and TRBJ1-6; D might be TRBD1 (6 bases). The CDR3 spans 16 residues. Germline assignment: CDR1 MNHNS and CDR2 SASEGT. The V end lost 4 bases, the J end lost 2 bases, and 12 bases lay between the germline ends. As DNA, the CDR3 is TGTGCCAGCAGTGCAAACAGGGCTGCCTATAATTCACCCCTCCACTTT. It is translated as CASSANRAAYNSPLHF.

V is TRBV11-2 and J is TRBJ2-2, with 7 nucleotides matching TRBD1. The length of the CDR3 is 14 residues. The junction had 6 bases not matched to a gene; V was cut back by 5 bases and J by 6 bases. The V gene's germline CDR1 is SGHAT and CDR2 FQNNGV. The CDR3 sequence: CASSPQGTAGELFF. The CDR3 DNA reads TGTGCCAGCAGCCCACAGGGGACCGCCGGGGAGCTGTTTTTT. Full variable domain (rest looked up from reference TRBV11-2 and TRBJ2-2): EAGVAQSPRYKIIEKRQSVAFWCNPISGHATLYWYQQILGQGPKLLIQFQNNGVVDDSQLPKDRFSAERLKGVDSTLKIQPAKLEDSAVYLCASSPQGTAGELFFGEGSRLTVL.

The chain links TRBV10-3 to TRBJ1-2, with D possibly matching TRBD1 (6 bases). The ends were cut back, 4 bases at V and 4 bases at J, with 7 bases in the middle. The CDR3 has 12 residues. Germline CDR1 and CDR2: ENHRY and SYGVKD. This chain's CDR3 is CAISGDTYGYTF. The CDR3 DNA reads TGTGCCATCAGTGGGGACACCTATGGCTACACCTTC.

The rearrangement links TRBV7-9 to TRBJ1-3; tentatively, D is TRBD1 (5 bases). Per germline, CDR1 SEHNR and CDR2 FQNEAQ (reference sequence). Trimming took 9 bases from V and 2 from J, leaving 11 bases between them. CDR3 length: 13 amino acids. The CDR3 reads CASRGPPGNTIYF. As DNA, the CDR3 is TGTGCCAGTAGGGGTCCACCTGGAAACACCATATATTTT.

This clone came up once. The genes are TRBV4-2 and TRBJ2-5, with TRBD2 matching over 14 bases. The J segment lost 9 bases and the V segment lost 0 bases, leaving 3 bases of the junction unmatched. CDR3 length equals 15 residues. Germline assignment: CDR1 LGHNA and CDR2 YNFKEQ. This chain's CDR3 is CASSQDRGLAGAQYF. Here the CDR3 DNA reads TGTGCCAGCAGCCAAGATAGGGGACTAGCGGGGGCCCAGTACTTC.

V is TRBV19 and J is TRBJ1-2; 8 bases align to TRBD1. The CDR3 is 13 residues long. J gave up 7 bases and V 6 bases, and 7 bases lay outside the gene matches. The germline CDR1 and CDR2 sequences are LNHDA and SQIVND (reference sequence). The CDR3 nucleotides read TGTGCCAGTAGCCCCAGGGGGCGAAGTGGCTACACCTTC. Translation gives CASSPRGRSGYTF.

This clone was counted a single time. This chain links TRBV7-9 with TRBJ2-1, with TRBD2 matching over 10 bases. The CDR3 runs 15 residues. J was trimmed by 8 bases and V by 5 bases; bases with no gene match: 9. Germline V CDR1 and CDR2: SEHNR, FQNEAQ (reference sequence). The CDR3: CASSPLSGGAHEQFF. CDR3 bases: TGTGCCAGCAGCCCCTTGAGCGGGGGGGCCCATGAGCAGTTCTTC.

The genes are TRBV12-3 or TRBV12-4 and TRBJ1-4; weak D call: TRBD1 (6 bases). The CDR3 consists of 12 residues. Trimming cost V 4 bases and J 10 bases, with 10 bases left between them. CDR3 sequence reads: CASSSQQGKLFF. Here the CDR3 DNA reads TGTGCCAGCAGTTCCCAACAGGGAAAACTGTTTTTT.

The chain joins TRBV27 to TRBJ2-1; D gene ambiguous. Germline V gene data show CDR1 as MNHEY and CDR2 as SMNVEV (reference sequence). Trimming left V 3 bases short and J 4 bases short, with 13 bases between. CDR3 length: 15 residues. Written as DNA, the CDR3 is TGTGCCAGCAGTTTGGTTAGGGCTAGTTACAATGAGCAGTTCTTC. This gives the protein CASSLVRASYNEQFF.

The chain combines TRBV7-6 with TRBJ2-7; 8 bases map to TRBD1. The V gene's germline CDR1 is SGHVS and CDR2 FNYEAQ. The CDR3 loop spans 18 amino acids. Germline trimming cut 1 base from V and 6 bases from J; bases unmatched to any gene: 17. The CDR3 nucleotides read TGTGCCAGCAGCTTAGGGGGTGCCCCTGGACAGGGTACTCTCGAGCAGTACTTC. Protein sequence: CASSLGGAPGQGTLEQYF.

The V gene is TRBV29-1, the J gene TRBJ2-7, with a weak D call TRBD2 (5 bases). CDR1 is SQVTM, CDR2 ANQGSEA, per germline. The CDR3 is 13 residues long. Trimming shortened V by 4 bases and J by 1 base, and 11 bases separated the two germline ends. The CDR3 loop is CSVGGEWSYEQYF. The DNA for the CDR3 is TGCAGCGTTGGTGGGGAGTGGTCCTACGAGCAGTACTTC.

V and J are TRBV28 and TRBJ2-7, with no clear D. V was trimmed by 6 bases and J by 5 bases, leaving 17 bases between them. CDR1 and CDR2 from the germline V gene are MDHEN and SYDVKM. CDR3 size: 14 residues. The CDR3 DNA reads TGTGCCAGCAGGCCGAATGGCAGGCCGAACGAGCAGTACTTC. Amino acid sequence: CASRPNGRPNEQYF.

The CDR3 is CASRGTAHSNQPQHF. CDR3 in DNA: TGTGCCAGCAGAGGGACAGCCCATAGCAATCAGCCCCAGCATTTT. V gene TRBV2 combines with J gene TRBJ1-5, with TRBD1 matching 7 bases. Unmatched junction bases numbered 5, after V lost 6 bases and J lost 0 bases. This CDR3 region has 15 residues. Germline V lookup: CDR1 SNHLY, CDR2 FYNNEI.

This clone has a handful of counts. The CDR3 loop is CSARFSAEQYF. The DNA for the CDR3 is TGCAGTGCTAGGTTTAGCGCCGAGCAGTACTTC. The rearrangement joins TRBV20-1 to TRBJ2-7, with a tentative D call TRBD2 (5 bases). Trimming removed 3 bases at V and 6 bases at J, with 9 bases between. In germline, CDR1 is DFQATT, CDR2 SNEGSKA (reference sequence). The CDR3 sequence is 11 residues long.

The V and J genes are TRBV5-1 and TRBJ2-5; no clear D gene. The CDR3 totals 13 residues. The V end was cut by 3 bases, the J end by 3 bases, with 9 bases between. Germline V gene sequence: CDR1 SGHRS, CDR2 YFSETQ. The CDR3 protein is CASSSQAKETQYF. DNA of the CDR3: TGCGCCAGCAGCTCTCAGGCAAAAGAGACCCAGTACTTC.

This chain connects TRBV10-3 to TRBJ1-6; maybe TRBD1 (6 bases). The V end lost 0 bases, the J end lost 7 bases, and 16 bases lay between the germline ends. The CDR3 runs 17 residues. From germline, CDR1 is ENHRY and CDR2 SYGVKD. CDR3 sequence reads: CAISESGAGLGNSPLHF. Here the CDR3 DNA reads TGTGCCATCAGTGAGTCGGGGGCTGGCCTGGGGAATTCACCCCTCCACTTT.